Listed below are T cell receptor beta chains from one sample, sequenced in a study of blood T cell repertoires in COVID-19. Here immunoSEQ multiplex PCR was the method, and the copy in TCRdb shows in-frame clones only, minus some. This table holds 150,000 to 200,000 clones, 70% to 90% found once. Specimen: peripheral blood. The receptor set was obtained from a man in his fifties or sixties with acute or convalescent COVID-19. Each CDR3 is given with its conserved first and last residue. D genes are given only for firm matches.

V,D,J,DNA,CDR3
TRBV28,NA,TRBJ2-1,TGTGCCAGCAGTACCTCGCGGCCCTGGCAGGGGTTCTTC,CASSTSRPWQGFF
TRBV27,TRBD2,TRBJ2-1,TGTGCCAGCAGTTTATCTTTTCTCTCTCTGGGCGGGAGGGCCAGTGAGCAGTTCTTC,CASSLSFLSLGGRASEQFF
TRBV9,NA,TRBJ2-7,TGTGCCAGCAGCCCGTATGCGTCCATCTACTACGAGCAGTACTTC,CASSPYASIYYEQYF
TRBV28,NA,TRBJ1-2,TGTGCCAGCAGTTGGCTCGGGGGGTACGGCTATGGCTACACCTTC,CASSWLGGYGYGYTF
TRBV11-1,TRBD2,TRBJ2-5,TGTGCCAGCAGCTCCAATAGCGGGAGGGGAGAGACCCAGTACTTC,CASSSNSGRGETQYF
TRBV20-1,NA,TRBJ2-6,TGCAGTGCTAGTCCCGTCCCTGGGGCCAACGTCCTGACTTTC,CSASPVPGANVLTF
TRBV14,NA,TRBJ1-6,TGTGCCAGCAGCCAGCACGCCCGAGTGCCCCTCCACTTT,CASSQHARVPLHF
TRBV29-1,NA,TRBJ2-7,TGCAGCGTTGAAATTGACAGGAGATACGAGCAGTACTTC,CSVEIDRRYEQYF
TRBV5-1,NA,TRBJ2-7,TGCGCCAGCAGCCGACAGAGCTACGAGCAGTACTTC,CASSRQSYEQYF
TRBV7-2,NA,TRBJ2-7,TGTGCCAGCAGCTCCGCAGTTGGGCCCTTTTACGAGCAGTACTTC,CASSSAVGPFYEQYF
TRBV27,TRBD2,TRBJ2-1,TGTGCCAGCAGTCCCCCAGGTAGCGGGAGGTTTGATGAGCAGTTCTTC,CASSPPGSGRFDEQFF
TRBV6-5,NA,TRBJ1-1,TGTGCCAGCACTAGGGGGGGGATGAACACTGAAGCTTTCTTT,CASTRGGMNTEAFF